This TCR beta chain was sequenced during a study of cytomegalovirus exposure and HLA in healthy donors (dated by TCRdb to the late 2010s). With regard to the full study: An earlier analysis of approximately 590 of the donors reported roughly 270 Gb of sequence data and some 120 million unique TCR beta sequences from 150 million to 200 million T cells. The study aimed to test whether signatures of past pathogen exposure could be identified by cataloging public T cell receptors. HLA typing included class I and class II loci at four-digit resolution. In addition to the first cohort of several hundred subjects, a separate validation cohort of 100 to 150 different subjects was used. Of the 398 genotyped donors, over 65% fell in the genetic ancestry cluster associated with self-reported Caucasian donors. The study profiled the T cell repertoires of hundreds of subjects by immunosequencing and related them to cytomegalovirus serostatus. All discovery cohort repertoires had been generated using a single sequencing platform. Four to six DR-DQ haplotypes were handled as single units for association and clustering because linkage in the cohort was strong. An early release that covered some 630 HLA-typed donors contained approximately 290 gigabases of sequencing data and tens of millions of unique TCR sequences. To study patterns of TCR occurrence, a later analysis re-analyzed previously published TCR beta repertoires from 700 or so donors and added high-resolution HLA genotyping. Across some 400 genotyped donors of the cohort, an average of about 200,000 unique TCR beta nucleotide sequences per donor were sequenced, and 15% to 20% of those sequences were non-productive. Donor age, sex, ethnicity and CMV serostatus were compiled together with the repertoire data. The later analysis used no new phenotypic data to find candidate immune exposures, relying instead on TCR beta sequences and their occurrence across donors. An earlier analysis of 587 of the donors used high-throughput TCR beta sequencing to judge whether each TCR beta V gene segment behaved as functional or pseudogenic. A later genetic analysis used genome-wide SNP genotypes for 398 of the 666 donors, treating that subset as a discovery cohort. Typing coverage differed by locus: A, B, C, DRB1 and DQB1 were typed in roughly 620-640 donors, DQA1 in approximately 520, DPA1 in some 610, and DPB1 in approximately 450. To predict cytomegalovirus infection status, the study brought together high-throughput TCR immunosequencing, statistical association of individual TCRs with disease status, and machine learning.

The cohort consisted of hundreds of healthy bone marrow donors. Cohort members were all nominally healthy when sampled, although unrecorded immune exposures were likely present. The donor tested CMV seropositive and was one of the 289 seropositive cohort members. A peripheral blood sample was collected from each donor, and TCR beta sequencing was performed on peripheral blood mononuclear cells. Genomic DNA extraction from the blood cell samples was performed with the Qiagen DNeasy Blood Extraction Kit. What the research found in general, with its limitations: According to the authors, the approach could potentially be generalized to other disease states and immunological phenotypes. The earlier analysis of nearly 600 of the donors excluded over 15 rarely observed V segments, including chromosome 9 orphons, because counts were too low. Assigning TCR associations to individual alleles was difficult when HLA alleles, especially DR and DQ, strongly co-occurred. The sequencing pipeline was judged likely to have produced a cluster of highly shared sequence variants as a technical artifact. According to a later analysis, parvovirus B19, influenza, CMV and Epstein-Barr virus appeared linked to several top co-occurrence clusters. In a later genetic analysis, fewer N-insertions in productive TCRs were reported among donors in an Asian-associated ancestry cluster than the 666-donor mean. Cytomegalovirus status was reported to be diagnosed by the classifier with high specificity and sensitivity in both the original and validation cohorts. Correlated functional status among segregating V segments might be attributable to linkage disequilibrium, but an unknown experimental factor could not be ruled out. Most TCR sequences were seen in very few donors, while some public TCRs were found in many individuals. A further reported finding was that TCR beta sequences accurately predicted the HLA-A and HLA-B alleles for most subjects in the first cohort. For the cohort, immune exposure information was limited to CMV serostatus. In vitro tests confirmed that a few of the cytomegalovirus-associated TCR beta chains recognize cytomegalovirus antigens. Because HLA typing was unavailable for some donors at each locus, only the typed subset was used in association tests. In a later analysis, TCR association rates were found to vary across HLA loci, with the most associated TCRs seen for DRB1 alleles and the fewest for HLA-C alleles. In the study, roughly 160 TCR beta chains were listed as associated with cytomegalovirus. Because the 87-base-pair reads could not distinguish some IMGT-functional V segments, including TRBV6-2 and TRBV6-3, those segments were excluded. According to a later analysis, most CMV-associated TCR beta chains appeared to be HLA-restricted, and the HLA associations seemed to be driven largely by CMV exposure. Only TCR beta chains were sequenced in this cohort, and the absence of alpha or paired-chain data limited detectable features. A later analysis associated 15,000 to 20,000 TCR beta sequences with specific HLA alleles at a false discovery rate of 0.05. Sequencing depth was assumed to be roughly uniform across donors in the presence/absence analyses, though that assumption may not hold. Compared with equally common non-associated chains, HLA-associated TCR beta chains in a later analysis were more clonally expanded and had lower generation probabilities. V-gene and J-gene trimming of TCR beta chains was associated with a missense DCLRE1C variant in a later genetic analysis, and the association was replicated in an independent cohort. In an earlier analysis of approximately 590 of the donors, most TCR beta V segments appeared in productive rearrangements about 87% or about 30% of the time, broadly matching IMGT annotations.

As for this clone: Its antigen remains unidentified. The junction departs from the called germline gene at one end, perhaps through a read error.

Library preparation was by the immunoSEQ multiplex PCR assay. For the multiplex PCR, a mixture combining 60 forward primers for TCR Vbeta segments and 13 reverse primers for TCR Jbeta segments was used. Amplification of the CDR3 region of rearranged TCR beta genes was performed with a multiplex PCR assay on genomic DNA. On the Illumina HiSeq System, the amplified TCR beta libraries were sequenced as 87-base-pair reads. As for how the authors treated the data: Across the 640 or so repertoires, a later analysis counted approximately 75 million unique TCR beta chains, roughly 11 million of which were shared by at least two donors. A nearest-neighbor algorithm error-corrected the raw reads and collapsed the reads into unique sequences, merging closely related sequences to remove PCR and sequencing errors. Alignment of CDR3 sequences to IMGT reference sequences was used to assign V, D and J gene segments. For a sequence to be retained, a match of at least six nucleotides was required to both a V gene segment and a J gene segment. A rearrangement counted as productive if the CDR3 had no stop codons and remained in frame with V and J, and every other rearrangement counted as non-productive. Following IMGT convention, CDR3 was defined as the stretch from the second conserved V-encoded cysteine to the conserved J-encoded phenylalanine. Sequences without an unambiguous match to a single V gene segment were excluded from the earlier analysis of about 600 of the donors. An earlier analysis of 500 to 600 of the donors classified V segments as functional when productive rearrangements were above 56.7% and as segregating when the standard deviation between donors was above 5%. To diagnose cytomegalovirus status from the catalog of TCR beta chain sequences, a statistical classification framework was built. In a later analysis, TCR nucleotide sequences were compared against IMGT/GENE-DB human TR gene sequences so that V and J genes could be assigned. Using the TCRdist pipeline, a later analysis assigned CDR3 sequences along with most-parsimonious VDJ recombination scenarios. A later analysis defined each TCR beta chain by its CDR3 amino acid sequence plus V-gene family, and excluded reads lacking a unique V-gene family. To address suspected cross-contamination and a sequencing artifact, a later analysis removed over 500 highly shared, low-generation-probability nucleotide sequences. For each public chain, a later analysis derived a clonal expansion index from normalized ranks of inferred template counts within each repertoire. In a later analysis, generation probabilities were computed with a VDJ recombination model fitted to out-of-frame rearrangements, and the resulting probabilities were checked against IGoR. Hypergeometric tests were used in a later analysis to score TCR-TCR, TCR-HLA and TCR-CMV co-occurrence, with a repertoire-size bias correction applied to the TCR pairs. A later analysis estimated false discovery rates by permuting HLA or CMV assignments 20 times. In a later analysis, co-occurring TCRs were grouped with DBSCAN, and TCRdist sequence similarity was added when clustering was performed within HLA-allele-positive subsets. Co-occurrence clustering excluded repertoires with fewer than 30,000 or more than 120,000 public chains, plus five with anomalous nucleotide sharing. The table was pulled from immuneACCESS by TCRdb, which kept in-frame rearrangements only. Such tables lose some clones; where checked, under half of the loss comes from unresolved V genes, and the rest has no known cause. The DNA gave D and trimming, while V, J and clone size come from that table. The sample includes about 160,000 clones, with 75% observed a single time. Around 3% of the sample is taken by the ten largest.

Including cysteine and phenylalanine, the CDR3 has 13 amino acids. The read is trimmed to its CDR3 DNA, 39 bases read in frame from base 1. CDR1 and CDR2 are read off the germline V gene (reference sequence) as SEHNR and FQNEAQ. Sequencing was done on a sample of PBMCs. This TCR came from a woman in her fifties or sixties in good health and CMV-seropositive. The rearrangement combines TRBV7-9 with TRBJ2-2; TRBD1 could be the D gene, as 6 bases match. The sequence in DNA is TGTTCCAGCAGCTCGACAGGAATCGGGGAGCTGTTTTTT. Translated, it reads CSSSSTGIGELFF.